What follows is one T cell receptor beta chain and its context. As processed by the authors: Reference gene primer amplification gave estimated nucleated cell counts. Sequenced by immunoSEQ multiplex PCR; TCRdb stores in-frame clones only, minus some. V and J calls and clone size are those listed in that table; D and trimming were worked out from the DNA. The sample has hundreds of thousands of clones, around 85% seen once. This CDR3 has 14 amino acids. Germline trimming cut 4 bases from V and 2 bases from J; bases unmatched to any gene: 6. From germline, CDR1 is SGHKS and CDR2 YYEKEE (reference sequence). The data belong to a study of blood T cell repertoires in COVID-19. Study in general: Spain, Italy and the United States supplied samples that represented acute and convalescent COVID-19. Nucleic acid was either cDNA or gDNA, and it came from T cells, B-cell-depleted T cells, or PBMCs.

In Seattle, patients joined the study during active infection and were tracked longitudinally. J is TRBJ2-7 and V is TRBV5-5, with 7 bases lining up with TRBD1. The specimen was peripheral blood. The sequence was obtained from a man aged 50-59 years with COVID-19, enrolled during active disease. The CDR3 nucleotides read TGTGCCAGCAGCCCGACAGGGCTCCCCTACGAGCAGTACTTC. Protein sequence: CASSPTGLPYEQYF. The complete variable domain, with remaining parts taken from reference TRBV5-5 and TRBJ2-7, reads DAGVTQSPTHLIKTRGQQVTLRCSPISGHKSVSWYQQVLGQGPQFIFQYYEKEERGRGNFPDRFSARQFPNYSSELNVNALLLGDSALYLCASSPTGLPYEQYFGPGTRLTVT.